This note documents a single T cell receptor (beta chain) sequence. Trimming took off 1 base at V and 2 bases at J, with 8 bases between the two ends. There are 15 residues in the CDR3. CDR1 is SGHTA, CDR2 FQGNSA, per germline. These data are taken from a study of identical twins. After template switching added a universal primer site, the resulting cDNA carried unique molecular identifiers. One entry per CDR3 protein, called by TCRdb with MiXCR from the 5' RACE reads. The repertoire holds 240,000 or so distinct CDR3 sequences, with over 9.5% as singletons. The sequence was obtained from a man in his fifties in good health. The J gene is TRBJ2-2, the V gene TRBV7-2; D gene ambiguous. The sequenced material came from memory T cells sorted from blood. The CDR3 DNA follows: TGTGCCAGCAGCTTAGGTTCCACAAACACCGGGGAGCTGTTTTTT. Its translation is CASSLGSTNTGELFF.